The 8 T cell receptor beta chains listed next were all sequenced from one sample in a study of T cell responses to AZD1222 COVID-19 vaccine. The assay was immunoSEQ multiplex PCR, and TCRdb's table has in-frame clones only and misses some. The top ten clones hold around 7.2% of a sample with 95,000 to 130,000 clones, about 90% of them seen once. Sample: peripheral blood, taken on day 0 of AZD1222 vaccination. Receptors were obtained from an adult in good health.

The rearrangement uses TRBV23-1 and TRBJ1-2, with D perhaps matching TRBD1 (6 bases). TRBV23-1 is classed as an ORF, of uncertain function. The CDR3 length is 13 residues. V dropped 7 bases and J dropped 5 bases, with 14 bases sitting between them. The DNA of the CDR3 is TGCGCCAGCAACAATACAGGGTTGTATGGCTACACCTTC. Translating gives CASNNTGLYGYTF.

This clone has only a few counts. The J gene is TRBJ2-6, the V gene TRBV5-1; 7 bases fit TRBD1. This CDR3 is 16 amino acids long. The V and J ends lost 0 bases and 2 bases, in that order; junction bases with no gene match: 2. Germline V gene sequence: CDR1 SGHRS, CDR2 YFSETQ. The CDR3, as DNA: TGCGCCAGCAGCTTGGAGGGGGCGGCTGGGGCCAACGTCCTGACTTTC. Translating gives CASSLEGAAGANVLTF.

This clone was seen more than once but under ten times. The V gene is TRBV7-3, the J gene TRBJ2-2; D could derive from TRBD1 or TRBD2 (5 bases each). The germline V gene encodes CDR1 SGHTA and CDR2 FQGTGA. The ends were cut back, 8 bases at V and 4 bases at J, with 8 bases in the middle. This CDR3 is 12 amino acids long. In nucleotides, the CDR3 is TGTGCCAGCGGGGGTGGCACCGGGGAGCTGTTTTTT. Protein product: CASGGGTGELFF.

V and J are TRBV10-3 and TRBJ2-3, with 8 bases identical to TRBD1. J gave up 4 bases and V 3 bases, and 3 bases lay outside the gene matches. CDR3 length: 14 amino acids. Per the germline V gene, CDR1 is ENHRY and CDR2 is SYGVKD. The CDR3 coding sequence is TGTGCCATCAGTGACTCGGGACAGGCAGATACGCAGTATTTT. It translates to CAISDSGQADTQYF.

The chain combines TRBV5-5 with TRBJ2-5, with D unclear. This CDR3 spans 14 amino acids. Trimming removed 6 bases at V and 3 bases at J, with 15 bases between. Per germline, CDR1 SGHKS and CDR2 YYEKEE (reference sequence). In nucleotides, the CDR3 is TGTGCCAGCACCTGGGGTGGCCCGAAAGAGACCCAGTACTTC. Its protein product is CASTWGGPKETQYF.

This CDR3 is CASSLGLGDTDTQYF. The DNA of the CDR3 is TGTGCCAGCAGCTTAGGGCTAGGCGACACAGATACGCAGTATTTT. This rearrangement joins TRBV11-1 to TRBJ2-3; unclear D gene. The CDR3 contains 15 residues. The V gene lost 1 base and the J gene lost 2 bases, with 10 bases spanning the gap. CDR1 is SGHAT, CDR2 FQDESV, per germline (reference sequence).

The rearrangement joins TRBV5-1 to TRBJ2-2; D could derive from TRBD1 or TRBD2 (5 bases each). Germline CDR1 reads SGHRS; CDR2 reads YFSETQ. Trimming cost V 0 bases and J 7 bases, with 13 bases left between them. This CDR3 contains 15 residues. As DNA, the CDR3 is TGCGCCAGCAGCTTGGCCCCCGGGGCCCACGGGGAGCTGTTTTTT. The encoded protein is CASSLAPGAHGELFF.

The chain recombines TRBV3-1 (or the pseudogene TRBV3-2) with TRBJ2-1, with TRBD1 matching 7 bases. Per germline, CDR1 LGHDT and CDR2 YNNKEL (reference sequence). Unmatched junction bases numbered 8, after V lost 5 bases and J lost 7 bases. This CDR3 contains 14 residues. Here the CDR3 reads CASSTRTGANEQFF. The CDR3 coding sequence is TGTGCCAGCAGCACTCGGACAGGAGCTAATGAGCAGTTCTTC.